Each of the 9 T cell receptor beta chains below was sequenced from the same sample in a study of identical twins. MiXCR was run by TCRdb on the 5' RACE reads, yielding one entry per CDR3 protein. The sample lists hundreds of thousands of distinct CDR3 sequences; about 12% were seen once. The same data also contributed to another study, on yellow fever vaccine responses in identical twins.

Specimen: PBMCs. The receptors were gathered from a woman between 18 and 29 years old in good health.

This clonotype was observed at least ten times. CDR3 sequence reads: CSARGTGGTSPLHF. The CDR3 DNA follows: TGCAGTGCTAGAGGGACAGGGGGTACGTCACCCCTCCACTTT. The rearrangement uses TRBV20-1 and TRBJ1-6; 10 nucleotides align to TRBD1. With V trimmed by 1 base and J by 10 bases, 4 bases remained unmatched. Germline loops: CDR1 DFQATT, CDR2 SNEGSKA (reference sequence). There are 14 residues in the CDR3.

This clonotype was observed a few times. The V gene is TRBV7-2, the J gene TRBJ2-1; D possibly corresponds to TRBD2 (5 bases). Germline V gene data show CDR1 as SGHTA and CDR2 as FQGNSA. The CDR3 loop spans 20 amino acids. Trimming pared 2 bases from V and 0 bases from J, leaving 23 bases between. The CDR3 coding sequence is TGTGCCAGCAGCTTATCGAAGCGGCCGATCGGAGAAAGCTCCTACAATGAGCAGTTCTTC. Its protein is CASSLSKRPIGESSYNEQFF.

The sample holds a few counts of this clonotype. J is TRBJ2-3 and V is TRBV6-1; 7 bases agree with TRBD1. Germline V gene data show CDR1 as MNHNS and CDR2 as SASEGT. The CDR3 is 15 amino acids. The J segment lost 1 base and the V segment lost 6 bases, leaving 7 bases of the junction unmatched. CDR3 sequence: CASSTGAAGTDTQYF. The CDR3 DNA reads as TGTGCCAGCAGCACAGGGGCGGCTGGCACAGATACGCAGTATTTT.

The CDR3 spells CSVVAGGPRDEQYF. CDR3 nucleotide sequence: TGCAGCGTTGTAGCGGGAGGGCCGCGAGACGAGCAGTACTTC. This chain links TRBV29-1 with TRBJ2-7, with TRBD2 identical over 11 bases. Germline CDR1 reads SQVTM; CDR2 reads ANQGSEA. The junction had 7 bases not matched to a gene; V was cut back by 4 bases and J by 5 bases. The CDR3 covers 14 residues.

This clonotype was observed at least ten times. This chain connects TRBV2 to TRBJ2-4, with D uncertain. CDR3 length equals 16 residues. Trimming left V 7 bases short and J 7 bases short, with 23 bases between. The germline gives CDR1 SNHLY, CDR2 FYNNEI. This CDR3 is CASTRSTLQLGNIQYF. CDR3 DNA sequence: TGTGCCAGCACTCGAAGTACTCTACAGCTGGGGAACATTCAGTACTTC.

This clonotype was counted ten times or more. The V call is TRBV12-3 or TRBV12-4, the J call TRBJ2-2; 8 bases are shared with TRBD1. J gave up 7 bases and V 6 bases, and 10 bases lay outside the gene matches. The CDR3 has 15 amino acids. This CDR3 reads CASRPWTGKVGELFF. The CDR3, as DNA: TGTGCCAGCAGACCCTGGACAGGGAAGGTCGGGGAGCTGTTTTTT.

The V and J genes are TRBV28 and TRBJ2-3; 11 nucleotides match TRBD2. With V trimmed by 2 bases and J by 4 bases, 8 bases remained unmatched. The CDR3 is made up of 17 amino acids. Germline-derived CDR1 and CDR2 are MDHEN and SYDVKM. The CDR3 region is CASSLLTSGSRSDTQYF. CDR3 sequence (DNA): TGTGCCAGCAGTTTACTCACTAGCGGGAGCCGTTCAGATACGCAGTATTTT.

This clonotype was counted only a few times. The chain employs TRBV6-5 and TRBJ2-1, with 9 positions matching TRBD1. The CDR3 length is 16 residues. Germline V lookup: CDR1 MNHEY, CDR2 SVGAGI. V was pared by 4 bases and J by 6 bases, with 10 bases of the junction left unmatched. CDR3: CASSWGDREIGNEQFF. As DNA, the CDR3 is TGTGCCAGCAGTTGGGGGGACAGGGAGATTGGCAATGAGCAGTTCTTC.

The V call is TRBV12-3 or TRBV12-4, the J call TRBJ1-2; no clear D. The CDR3 is 12 amino acids. Trimming took 6 bases from V and 5 from J, leaving 10 bases between them. The CDR3 region has the DNA TGTGCCAGCAGACGGTCGTATTATGGCTACACCTTC. It yields the protein CASRRSYYGYTF.